Listed below are T cell receptor beta chains from one sample, sequenced in a study of post-analysis software for immune sequencing data. TCRdb processed the PCR reads anew with MiXCR; each CDR3 protein has one entry. The table records approximately 460,000 distinct CDR3 sequences, less than 45% of them present only once. Sequenced material: blood. These TCRs come from a girl aged 5-17 years with multiple sclerosis. The CDR3 runs from the conserved cysteine through the conserved F or W. A D gene is named only where the DNA matches it firmly. A clone size is listed for some rows: how often the clone was seen (once, few, many), or a class if it is expanded.

v_gene	abundance	j_gene	d_gene	CDR3aa	CDR3nt
TRBV28	NA	TRBJ2-7	TRBD1	CASSPSGTGWVNEQYF	TGTGCCAGCAGCCCCTCCGGGACAGGGTGGGTGAACGAGCAGTACTTC
TRBV6-4	medium-sized	TRBJ2-1	NA	CASSDSGVDYNEQFF	TGTGCCAGCAGTGACTCGGGGGTAGACTACAATGAGCAGTTCTTC
TRBV20-1	NA	TRBJ2-7	TRBD1	CSARDPGQGTYEQYF	TGCAGTGCTAGAGATCCGGGACAGGGGACCTACGAGCAGTACTTC
TRBV7-3	NA	TRBJ1-1	NA	CASSLTGGMNTEAFF	TGTGCCAGCAGCTTAACCGGAGGGATGAACACTGAAGCTTTCTTT
TRBV20-1	NA	TRBJ2-7	NA	CSARAWDPTYEQYF	TGCAGTGCTAGAGCATGGGACCCTACCTACGAGCAGTACTTC
TRBV20-1	once	TRBJ2-4	NA	CSATPPGVPTKNIQYF	TGCAGTGCCACCCCCCCCGGAGTTCCCACCAAAAACATTCAGTACTTC
TRBV9	NA	TRBJ1-5	TRBD1	CASSVGGTGDNQPQHF	TGTGCCAGCAGCGTAGGGGGGACAGGGGACAATCAGCCCCAGCATTTT
TRBV11-2	NA	TRBJ2-1	NA	CASSTRGAPYNEQFF	TGTGCCAGCAGCACCAGGGGCGCTCCCTACAATGAGCAGTTCTTC
TRBV6-1	NA	TRBJ1-4	TRBD1	CASNPGTVNWKTNEKLFF	TGTGCCAGCAACCCCGGGACAGTTAACTGGAAGACTAATGAAAAACTGTTTTTT
TRBV5-5	few	TRBJ1-6	NA	CASSLEYSYNSPLHF	TGTGCCAGCAGCTTGGAATACTCCTATAATTCACCCCTCCACTTT